Listed here are 23 T cell receptor beta chains from one sample, sequenced in a study of vaccination and CD4 T cells after COVID-19. The Oncomine TCR Beta short-read assay generated sequence data from the DNA of cultured CD4+ T cells. TCRdb re-derived calls from the PCR reads in MiXCR, one entry per CDR3 protein. Of approximately 12,000 distinct CDR3 sequences in the sample, 20% to 25% were seen once. Indicated treatment: 10-day PBMC culture with coronavirus spike peptide pools or control peptides (ViraFEST assay). No antigen is known for these receptors. The material sequenced was CD4+ T cells from blood, cultured in vitro, taken before SARS-CoV-2 vaccination. The origin of the receptors is a human donor who received a COVID-19 vaccine.

This clonotype was picked up a small number of times. The CDR3 DNA reads as TGTGCCAGCAGAAAGGATAGCTACTACGAGCAGTACTTC. It translates to CASRKDSYYEQYF. V usage is TRBV14 and J usage is TRBJ2-7; no definite D call. V dropped 6 bases and J dropped 3 bases, with 12 bases sitting between them. The germline CDR1 and CDR2 sequences are SGHDN and FVKESK. This CDR3 is 13 amino acids long. The whole variable domain, filled in from reference TRBV14 and TRBJ2-7, reads EAGVTQFPSHSVIEKGQTVTLRCDPISGHDNLYWYRRVMGKEIKFLLHFVKESKQDESGMPNNRFLAERTGGTYSTLKVQPAELEDSGVYFCASRKDSYYEQYFGPGTRLTVT.

The table lists this clonotype with a few counts. The V call is TRBV24-1, the J call TRBJ1-2; D is undetermined. Per germline, CDR1 KGHDR and CDR2 SFDVKD. The germline V and J ends were trimmed by 8 bases and 6 bases, with 18 bases remaining between them. The CDR3 covers 14 residues. The CDR3 DNA reads as TGTGCCACCATCCCCATCGCGACTTACCATGGCTACACCTTC. Translated, it gives CATIPIATYHGYTF.

This clonotype occurred a few times. This chain connects TRBV5-4 to TRBJ2-1; 9 nucleotides line up with TRBD1. Germline V gene sequence: CDR1 SGHNT, CDR2 YYREEE (reference sequence). CDR3 length equals 16 residues. The V gene end was trimmed by 2 bases and the J gene end by 2 bases; junction bases not matched to a gene: 5. CDR3 sequence: CASSFTGQGTYNEQFF. The DNA of the CDR3 is TGTGCCAGCAGCTTCACGGGACAGGGTACCTACAATGAGCAGTTCTTC.

This clonotype was observed a handful of times. CDR3: CSAKSPLGTNEKLFF. CDR3 nucleotides: TGCAGTGCTAAAAGCCCCTTGGGGACTAATGAAAAACTGTTTTTT. This sequence joins TRBV20-1 and TRBJ1-4, with D uncertain. There are 15 residues in the CDR3. Trimming cost V 4 bases and J 2 bases, with 14 bases left between them. Per germline, CDR1 DFQATT and CDR2 SNEGSKA (reference sequence).

This clonotype came up a few times. This chain joins TRBV30 and TRBJ1-2; 8 bases map to TRBD1. CDR3 length: 14 amino acids. Looked up from germline, CDR1 is GTSNPN and CDR2 is SVGIG (reference sequence). Trimming removed 1 base from V and 3 bases from J; junction bases left unmatched: 4. The CDR3 is CAWSADRGHYGYTF. CDR3 DNA: TGTGCCTGGAGTGCCGACAGGGGACACTATGGCTACACCTTC.

This clonotype was counted only a few times. V and J are TRBV19 and TRBJ1-5, with D unresolved. CDR1 is LNHDA, CDR2 SQIVND, per germline (reference sequence). Trimming removed 7 bases from V and 3 bases from J, with 10 bases in between. The CDR3 covers 13 residues. Written as DNA, the CDR3 is TGTGCCAGTACCATGGCCCTCAATCAGCCCCAGCATTTT. It codes for CASTMALNQPQHF.

The rearrangement joins TRBV24-1 to TRBJ2-6; 9 bases map to TRBD1. The ends lost 5 bases at V and 1 base at J; junction bases unmatched: 5. Looked up from germline, CDR1 is KGHDR and CDR2 is SFDVKD. The CDR3 consists of 17 residues. CDR3 nucleotide sequence: TGTGCCACCAGTGGAACAGGGGGCGAGTCTGGGGCCAACGTCCTGACTTTC. Amino acids: CATSGTGGESGANVLTF.

To note about this clonotype: No conserved phenylalanine or tryptophan ends this CDR3, so it is likely a read error. The chain employs TRBV27 and TRBJ2-1, with D possibly being TRBD1 (6 bases). CDR1 and CDR2 (germline): MNHEY, SMNVEV (reference sequence). Deletions cut 3 bases from V and 3 bases from J, with 12 bases between. This CDR3 has 15 amino acids. Here the CDR3 reads CASSFRGSYYNEQFS. CDR3 DNA sequence: TGTGCCAGCAGTTTCAGGGGTTCTTACTACAATGAGCAGTTCTCC.

V is TRBV12-5 and J is TRBJ1-1, with TRBD1 as a possible D gene (6 bases). From germline, CDR1 is LGHNT and CDR2 FRNRAP. Between the trimmed V and J ends, which lost 6 bases and 0 bases, there was a span of 14 bases. The CDR3 loop spans 15 amino acids. As DNA, the CDR3 is TGTGCTAGTGGGGGGACACTGATCATGAACACTGAAGCTTTCTTT. It encodes CASGGTLIMNTEAFF.

For the CDR3, the DNA is TGTGCCAGTAGTATGGACAGGGGACTTAACACCGGGGAGCTGTTTTTT. It encodes CASSMDRGLNTGELFF. The chain links TRBV19 to TRBJ2-2; 9 bases fit TRBD1. The V and J ends lost 3 bases and 2 bases, in that order; junction bases with no gene match: 4. The CDR3 spans 16 residues. Germline V gene lookup returns CDR1 LNHDA and CDR2 SQIVND (reference sequence).

Only a few counts were recorded for this clonotype. V gene TRBV2 combines with J gene TRBJ1-5, with 8 bases fitting TRBD1. The V segment lost 4 bases and the J segment 4 bases; nucleotides outside the gene matches: 6. Germline loops: CDR1 SNHLY, CDR2 FYNNEI. The CDR3 contains 15 residues. This CDR3 reads CASSGGRGRNQPQHF. The DNA of the CDR3 is TGTGCCAGCAGTGGGGGCAGGGGGCGTAATCAGCCCCAGCATTTT. Using reference TRBV2 and TRBJ1-5 for the parts outside the CDR3, the full variable domain is EPEVTQTPSHQVTQMGQEVILRCVPISNHLYFYWYRQILGQKVEFLVSFYNNEISEKSEIFDDQFSVERPDGSNFTLKIRSTKLEDSAMYFCASSGGRGRNQPQHFGDGTRLSIL.

This clonotype is deemed medium-sized. The chain employs TRBV19 and TRBJ1-5; D gene uncertain. V lost 10 bases, J lost 3 bases, and 13 bases lay in between. Germline V gene data show CDR1 as LNHDA and CDR2 as SQIVND (reference sequence). The CDR3 loop spans 13 amino acids. In nucleotides, the CDR3 is TGTGCCACCCGAGACTTTGACAATCAGCCCCAGCATTTT. This encodes CATRDFDNQPQHF.

The rearrangement uses TRBV19 and TRBJ2-1, with D maybe TRBD2 (5 bases). Germline V gene sequence: CDR1 LNHDA, CDR2 SQIVND (reference sequence). Trimming removed 6 bases at V and 0 bases at J, with 18 bases between. CDR3 length equals 17 residues. The CDR3 reads CASSHQRIARSYNEQFF. As DNA, the CDR3 is TGTGCCAGTAGCCACCAGAGAATAGCGCGCTCCTACAATGAGCAGTTCTTC.

J is TRBJ1-4 and V is TRBV23-1, with D tentatively TRBD1 (5 bases). TRBV23-1 falls under the ORF class, with uncertain function. The CDR3 extends over 16 amino acids. The V and J ends lost 3 bases and 3 bases respectively, with 14 bases between them. The CDR3 is CASSHGGGVSNEKLFF. The CDR3 DNA reads as TGCGCCAGCAGTCATGGGGGGGGAGTCTCTAATGAAAAACTGTTTTTT.

The rearrangement joins TRBV19 to TRBJ2-7; maybe TRBD2 (5 bases). CDR3 length: 15 amino acids. Germline CDR1 reads LNHDA; CDR2 reads SQIVND (reference sequence). The ends were cut back, 0 bases at V and 3 bases at J, with 12 bases in the middle. CDR3 sequence: CASSIENTRGYEQYF. In DNA, the CDR3 is TGTGCCAGTAGTATAGAAAATACTAGAGGCTACGAGCAGTACTTC.

The chain is built from TRBV6-5 and TRBJ2-3, with D perhaps TRBD1 (5 bases). Germline-derived CDR1 and CDR2 are MNHEY and SVGAGI. V gave up 4 bases and J gave up 2 bases, with 19 bases separating them. CDR3 length: 17 amino acids. CDR3 in amino acids: CASSLKRGGGYTDTQYF. The CDR3, as DNA: TGTGCCAGCAGTTTGAAAAGGGGTGGCGGATACACAGATACGCAGTATTTT.

This sequence joins TRBV12-3 or TRBV12-4 and TRBJ1-3; D is undetermined. The CDR3 totals 16 residues. V lost 5 bases and J 0 bases, leaving 14 bases between the germline ends. The CDR3 loop is CASSPPPWSSGNTIYF. CDR3 nucleotides: TGTGCCAGCAGTCCCCCCCCTTGGAGCTCTGGAAACACCATATATTTT.

CDR3 nucleotides: TGTGCCAGCAGCGAGACCTACGAGCAGTACTTC. Translated, it gives CASSETYEQYF. The gene calls are TRBV7-2 and TRBJ2-7; no definite D call. CDR1 is SGHTA and CDR2 is FQGNSA in the germline V gene. The V and J ends lost 5 bases and 2 bases respectively, with 4 bases between them. The CDR3 spans 11 residues.

In its sample, this clonotype was seen once. The chain is built from TRBV25-1 and TRBJ2-1; 8 bases are a match to TRBD2. Germline values: CDR1 MGHDK, CDR2 SYGVNS. V lost 3 bases and J lost 2; bases outside the gene matches: 6. CDR3 length: 16 amino acids. Written as DNA, the CDR3 is TGTGCCAGCAGTGATCGGGGGGGCCACCCCTACAATGAGCAGTTCTTC. It specifies CASSDRGGHPYNEQFF.

This clonotype is classed as medium-sized. The chain employs TRBV30 and TRBJ2-7; 9 nucleotides agree with TRBD1. The CDR3 has 14 amino acids. Germline V lookup: CDR1 GTSNPN, CDR2 SVGIG (reference sequence). The V segment lost 2 bases and the J segment 4 bases; nucleotides outside the gene matches: 6. This chain's CDR3 is CAWSITGGGYEQYF. The DNA for the CDR3 is TGTGCCTGGAGTATCACAGGGGGCGGGTACGAGCAGTACTTC.

The V gene is TRBV5-1, the J gene TRBJ2-7, with TRBD2 matching over 12 bases. With 3 bases clipped from V and 3 bases from J, the junction kept 4 bases outside the gene matches. The CDR3 sequence is 15 residues long. Germline lookup yields CDR1 SGHRS and CDR2 YFSETQ. CDR3 sequence reads: CASSWGLAGDYEQYF. CDR3 sequence (DNA): TGCGCCAGCAGCTGGGGACTAGCGGGCGACTACGAGCAGTACTTC.

The V gene is TRBV2, the J gene TRBJ2-1, with 7 bases identical to TRBD1. This CDR3 is 17 amino acids long. The germline gives CDR1 SNHLY, CDR2 FYNNEI. V lost 7 bases, J lost 4 bases, and 16 bases stayed unmatched. The CDR3 loop reads CASTARAVRDRYNEQFF. The CDR3 DNA follows: TGTGCCAGCACGGCTCGGGCGGTGAGGGACAGATACAATGAGCAGTTCTTC.

V is TRBV5-1 and J is TRBJ2-1, with D perhaps TRBD1 (6 bases). This CDR3 has 14 amino acids. The germline gives CDR1 SGHRS, CDR2 YFSETQ. With 6 bases removed from V and 0 bases from J, the gap between germline ends came to 10 bases. The CDR3: CASTGQSSYNEQFF. The CDR3 DNA follows: TGCGCCAGCACCGGACAGAGCTCCTACAATGAGCAGTTCTTC.